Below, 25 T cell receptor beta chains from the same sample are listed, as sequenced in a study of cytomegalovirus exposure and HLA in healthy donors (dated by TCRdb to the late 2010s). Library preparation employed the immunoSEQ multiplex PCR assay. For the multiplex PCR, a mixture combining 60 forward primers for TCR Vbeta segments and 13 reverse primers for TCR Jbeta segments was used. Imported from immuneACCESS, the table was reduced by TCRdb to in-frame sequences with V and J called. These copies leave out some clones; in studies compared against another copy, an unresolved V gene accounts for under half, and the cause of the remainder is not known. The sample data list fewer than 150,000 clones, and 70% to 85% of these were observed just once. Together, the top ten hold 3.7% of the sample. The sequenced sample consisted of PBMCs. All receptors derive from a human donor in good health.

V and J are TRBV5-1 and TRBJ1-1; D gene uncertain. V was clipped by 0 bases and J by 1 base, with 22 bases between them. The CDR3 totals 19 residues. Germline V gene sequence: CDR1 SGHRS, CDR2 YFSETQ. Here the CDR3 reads CASSLAFPRSMARNTEAFF. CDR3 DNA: TGCGCCAGCAGCTTGGCGTTTCCCAGGTCCATGGCGAGGAACACTGAAGCTTTCTTT.

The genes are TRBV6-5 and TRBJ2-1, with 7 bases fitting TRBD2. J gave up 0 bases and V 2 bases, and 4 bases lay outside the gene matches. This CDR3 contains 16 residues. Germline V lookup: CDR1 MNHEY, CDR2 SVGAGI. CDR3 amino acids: CASSYGGSFSYNEQFF. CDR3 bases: TGTGCCAGCAGTTACGGCGGGAGCTTCTCCTACAATGAGCAGTTCTTC.

The CDR3 sequence is CASSLEARVDTQYF. The CDR3 DNA reads TGTGCCAGCAGCTTAGAGGCCAGGGTCGATACGCAGTATTTT. V gene TRBV7-9 combines with J gene TRBJ2-3; D might be TRBD1 (5 bases). Looked up from germline, CDR1 is SEHNR and CDR2 is FQNEAQ (reference sequence). Trimming took off 1 base at V and 6 bases at J, with 11 bases between the two ends. This CDR3 has 14 amino acids.

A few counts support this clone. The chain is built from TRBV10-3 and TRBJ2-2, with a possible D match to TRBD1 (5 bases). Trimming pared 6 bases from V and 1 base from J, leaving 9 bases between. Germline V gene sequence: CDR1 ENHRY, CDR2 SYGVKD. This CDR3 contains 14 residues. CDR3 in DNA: TGTGCCATCAGACAGACAGAGAACACCGGGGAGCTGTTTTTT. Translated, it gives CAIRQTENTGELFF.

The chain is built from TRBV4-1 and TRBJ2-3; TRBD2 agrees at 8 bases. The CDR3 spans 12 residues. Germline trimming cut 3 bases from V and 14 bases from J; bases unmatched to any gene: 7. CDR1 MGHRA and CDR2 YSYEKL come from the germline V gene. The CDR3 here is CASSQPGTRGYF. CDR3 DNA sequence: TGCGCCAGCAGCCAGCCCGGGACTAGGGGGTATTTT.

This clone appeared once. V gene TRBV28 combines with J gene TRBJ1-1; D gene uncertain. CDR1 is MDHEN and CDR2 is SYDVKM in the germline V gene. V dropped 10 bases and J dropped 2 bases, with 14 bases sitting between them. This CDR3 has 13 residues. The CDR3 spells CAIFRDTNTEAFF. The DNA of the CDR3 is TGTGCCATCTTCCGCGACACCAACACTGAAGCTTTCTTT.

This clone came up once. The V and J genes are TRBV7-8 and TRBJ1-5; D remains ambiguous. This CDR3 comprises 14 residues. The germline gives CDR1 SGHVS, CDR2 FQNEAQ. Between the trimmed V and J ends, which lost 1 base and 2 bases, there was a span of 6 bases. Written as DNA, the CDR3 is TGTGCCAGCAGCTTAGTCGCAGGCAATCAGCCCCAGCATTTT. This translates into CASSLVAGNQPQHF.

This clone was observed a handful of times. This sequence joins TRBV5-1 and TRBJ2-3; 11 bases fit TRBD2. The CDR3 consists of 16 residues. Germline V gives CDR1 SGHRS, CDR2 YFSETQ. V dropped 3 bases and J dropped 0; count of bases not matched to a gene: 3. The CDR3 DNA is TGCGCCAGCAGCTCGGGACTAGCGGTTAGCACAGATACGCAGTATTTT. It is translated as CASSSGLAVSTDTQYF.

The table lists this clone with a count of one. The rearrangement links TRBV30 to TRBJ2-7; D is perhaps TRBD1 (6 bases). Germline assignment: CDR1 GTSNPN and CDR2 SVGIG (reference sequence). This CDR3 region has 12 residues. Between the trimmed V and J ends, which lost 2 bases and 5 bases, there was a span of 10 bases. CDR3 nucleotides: TGTGCCTGGAGTCAAACAGGGAACGAGCAGTACTTC. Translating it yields CAWSQTGNEQYF.

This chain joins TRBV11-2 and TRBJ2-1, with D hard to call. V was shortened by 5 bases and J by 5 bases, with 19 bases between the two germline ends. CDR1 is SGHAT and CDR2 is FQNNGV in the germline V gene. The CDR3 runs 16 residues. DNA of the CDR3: TGTGCCAGCAGCCCCCGAGGAGCCCGTTCAAACAATGAGCAGTTCTTC. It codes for CASSPRGARSNNEQFF.

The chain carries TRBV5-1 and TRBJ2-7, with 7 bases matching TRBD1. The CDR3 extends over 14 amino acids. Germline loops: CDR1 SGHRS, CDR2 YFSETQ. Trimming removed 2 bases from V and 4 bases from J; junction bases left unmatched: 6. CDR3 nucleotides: TGCGCCAGCAGCTTAGGACAGGCTTCATACGAGCAGTACTTC. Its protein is CASSLGQASYEQYF.

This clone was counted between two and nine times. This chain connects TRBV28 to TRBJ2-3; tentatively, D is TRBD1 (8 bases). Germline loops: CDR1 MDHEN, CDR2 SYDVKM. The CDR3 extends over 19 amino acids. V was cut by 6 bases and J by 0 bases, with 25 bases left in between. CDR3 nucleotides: TGTGCCAGCAGCCTTCGAGCGGGGACAGGATATTTTAGCACAGATACGCAGTATTTT. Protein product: CASSLRAGTGYFSTDTQYF.

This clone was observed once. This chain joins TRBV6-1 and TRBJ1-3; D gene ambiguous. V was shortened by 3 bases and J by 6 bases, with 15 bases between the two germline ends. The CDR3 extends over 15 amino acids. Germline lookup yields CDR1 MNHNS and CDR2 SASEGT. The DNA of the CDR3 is TGTGCCAGCAGTGAGCGGGCGCAGACCCTAAACACCATATATTTT. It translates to CASSERAQTLNTIYF.

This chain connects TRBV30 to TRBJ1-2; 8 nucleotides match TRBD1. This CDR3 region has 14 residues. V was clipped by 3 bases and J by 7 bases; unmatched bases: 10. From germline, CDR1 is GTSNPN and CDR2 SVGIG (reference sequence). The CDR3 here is CAWRLTGGSSGYTF. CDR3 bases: TGTGCCTGGAGGTTAACAGGGGGAAGTAGTGGCTACACCTTC.

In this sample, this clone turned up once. CDR3 DNA sequence: TGTGCCAGCAGAGGTTGGACAGGGAACACTGAAGCTTTCTTT. This gives the protein CASRGWTGNTEAFF. V and J are TRBV2 and TRBJ1-1, with 7 bases aligning to TRBD1. V dropped 6 bases and J dropped 1; count of bases not matched to a gene: 5. Germline loops: CDR1 SNHLY, CDR2 FYNNEI. The CDR3 contains 14 residues.

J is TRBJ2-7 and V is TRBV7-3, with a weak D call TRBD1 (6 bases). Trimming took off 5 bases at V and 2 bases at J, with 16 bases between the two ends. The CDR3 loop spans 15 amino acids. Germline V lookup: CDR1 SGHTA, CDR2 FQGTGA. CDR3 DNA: TGTGCCAGCAGCATTGGGGGCGACGGAACCTACGAGCAGTACTTC. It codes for CASSIGGDGTYEQYF.

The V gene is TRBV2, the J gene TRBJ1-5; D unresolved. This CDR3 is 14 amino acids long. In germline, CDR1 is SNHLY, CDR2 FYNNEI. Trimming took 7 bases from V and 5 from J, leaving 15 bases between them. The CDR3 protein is CASKQSTEDQPQHF. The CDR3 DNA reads TGTGCCAGCAAGCAAAGCACAGAAGATCAGCCCCAGCATTTT.

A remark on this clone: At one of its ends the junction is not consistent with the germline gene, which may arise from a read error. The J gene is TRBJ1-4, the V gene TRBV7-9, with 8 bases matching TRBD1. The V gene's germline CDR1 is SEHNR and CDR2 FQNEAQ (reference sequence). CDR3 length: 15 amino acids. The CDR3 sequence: CSSSLGQVGNEKLFF. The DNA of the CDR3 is TGTTCCAGCAGCTTGGGACAGGTGGGAAATGAAAAACTGTTTTTT.

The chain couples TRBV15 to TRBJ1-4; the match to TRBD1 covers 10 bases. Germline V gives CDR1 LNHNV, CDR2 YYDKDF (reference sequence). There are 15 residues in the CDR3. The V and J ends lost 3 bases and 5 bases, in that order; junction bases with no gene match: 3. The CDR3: CATSRTGGLNEKLFF. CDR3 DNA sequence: TGTGCCACCAGCAGGACAGGGGGCTTAAATGAAAAACTGTTTTTT. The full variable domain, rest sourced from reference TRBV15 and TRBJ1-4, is DAMVIQNPRYQVTQFGKPVTLSCSQTLNHNVMYWYQQKSSQAPKLLFHYYDKDFNNEADTPDNFQSRRPNTSFCFLDIRSPGLGDTAMYLCATSRTGGLNEKLFFGSGTQLSVL.

CDR3 residues: CASSLGGGVTEQFF. The CDR3 DNA follows: TGTGCCAGCAGCTTAGGCGGAGGGGTCACTGAGCAGTTCTTC. The chain carries TRBV7-2 and TRBJ2-1, with a tentative D call TRBD2 (6 bases). The V gene's germline CDR1 is SGHTA and CDR2 FQGNSA. The CDR3 is 14 residues long. Trimming pared 1 base from V and 9 bases from J, leaving 13 bases between.

For the CDR3, the DNA is TGTGCCAGTAGTATTCAAGTTTGGACTACGAACACCGGGGAGCTGTTTTTT. It codes for CASSIQVWTTNTGELFF. This chain uses TRBV19 with TRBJ2-2, with D tentatively TRBD2 (6 bases). CDR3 length: 17 amino acids. From germline, CDR1 is LNHDA and CDR2 SQIVND (reference sequence). With 3 bases removed from V and 0 bases from J, the gap between germline ends came to 14 bases.

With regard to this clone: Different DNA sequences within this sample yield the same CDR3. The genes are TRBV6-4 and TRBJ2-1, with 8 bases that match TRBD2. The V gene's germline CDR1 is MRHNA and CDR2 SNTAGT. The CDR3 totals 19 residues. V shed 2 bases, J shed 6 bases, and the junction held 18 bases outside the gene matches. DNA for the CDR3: TGTGCCAGCAGTGACCCCGAAACTCGAGCGGGAGAAGGTTGCAATGAGCAGTTCTTC. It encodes CASSDPETRAGEGCNEQFF.

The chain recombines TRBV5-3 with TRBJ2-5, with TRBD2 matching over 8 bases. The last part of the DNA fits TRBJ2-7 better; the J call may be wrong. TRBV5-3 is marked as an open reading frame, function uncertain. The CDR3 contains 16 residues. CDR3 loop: CARSPGGCGRTNEQYF. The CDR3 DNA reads TGTGCCAGAAGCCCGGGGGGGTGCGGGAGAACCAACGAGCAGTACTTC.

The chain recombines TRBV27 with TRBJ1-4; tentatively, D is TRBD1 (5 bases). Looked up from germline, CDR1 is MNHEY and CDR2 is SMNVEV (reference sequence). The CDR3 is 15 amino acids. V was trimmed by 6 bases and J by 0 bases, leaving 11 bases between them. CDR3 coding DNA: TGTGCCAGCAGACGGGACTTTGCAACTAATGAAAAACTGTTTTTT. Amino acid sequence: CASRRDFATNEKLFF.

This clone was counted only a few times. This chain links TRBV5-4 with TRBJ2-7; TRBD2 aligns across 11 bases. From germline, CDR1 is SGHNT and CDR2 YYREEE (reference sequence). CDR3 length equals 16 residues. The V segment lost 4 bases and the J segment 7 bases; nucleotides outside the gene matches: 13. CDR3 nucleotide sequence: TGTGCCAGCAGCCCTTCACTAGCGGGAGCCCCGGGAGAGCAGTACTTC. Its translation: CASSPSLAGAPGEQYF.